A single sample is the source of the 15 T cell receptor beta chains below, sequenced in a study of cytomegalovirus exposure and HLA in healthy donors. Vbeta (60) and Jbeta (13) primers were used in the PCR. Data came from immunoSEQ multiplex PCR; TCRdb stores just in-frame clones and leaves some out. Found here are about 120,000 clones, over 70% of them singletons; the top ten hold roughly 9.2%. Sequenced input: PBMCs. All receptors come from a female donor in good health and CMV-seropositive.

Note on this clone: Other nucleotide sequences from this sample produce the same CDR3. The rearrangement uses TRBV7-9 and TRBJ2-5; D gene uncertain. V was cut by 2 bases and J by 5 bases, with 3 bases left in between. The CDR3 is 11 amino acids. Germline V gene sequence: CDR1 SEHNR, CDR2 FQNEAQ (reference sequence). In nucleotides, the CDR3 is TGTGCCAGCAGCTTACAGGAGACCCAGTACTTC. Translated: CASSLQETQYF.

The chain joins TRBV30 to TRBJ1-3, with D possibly TRBD1 on 6 matching bases. In germline, CDR1 is GTSNPN, CDR2 SVGIG (reference sequence). This CDR3 contains 13 residues. CDR3 sequence: CGGSGTQQNTIYF. The CDR3, as DNA: TGTGGTGGTTCCGGGACACAGCAAAACACCATATATTTT.

A note on this clone: Compared with germline, one end of the junction differs, possibly owing to a read error. The sample carries other DNA sequences with the same CDR3. The chain has TRBV7-9 and TRBJ1-3; D unresolved. This CDR3 is built from 13 residues. Germline assignment: CDR1 SEHNR and CDR2 FQNEAQ (reference sequence). The CDR3: CASSLAPGNTIYF. The CDR3 coding sequence is TGTGCCAGCAGCTTAGCTCCGGGAAATACCATATATTTT.

The chain carries TRBV5-4 and TRBJ2-7; TRBD1 matches 7 bases. J lost 0 bases, V lost 3 bases, and 3 bases had no gene match. Germline lookup yields CDR1 SGHNT and CDR2 YYREEE (reference sequence). The CDR3 runs 14 residues. The CDR3 region has the DNA TGTGCCAGCAGCTCGACAGGGAGCTCCTACGAGCAGTACTTC. Residues: CASSSTGSSYEQYF.

The V call is TRBV7-8, the J call TRBJ1-5; TRBD1 agrees at 7 bases. CDR3 size: 15 residues. The V segment lost 5 bases and the J segment 0 bases; nucleotides outside the gene matches: 4. Germline CDR1 reads SGHVS; CDR2 reads FQNEAQ. The CDR3 DNA reads as TGTGCCAGCAGCCTGGGGACAGTTAGCAATCAGCCCCAGCATTTT. This codes for CASSLGTVSNQPQHF.

The rearrangement joins TRBV9 to TRBJ2-5; 8 bases match TRBD2. After removal of 6 bases from V and 7 bases from J, the junction contained 8 bases not matched to a gene. There are 13 residues in the CDR3. CDR1 is SGDLS and CDR2 is YYNGEE in the germline V gene. The CDR3 is CASTPAGVGTQYF. The CDR3 DNA follows: TGTGCCAGCACCCCAGCGGGGGTCGGGACCCAGTACTTC.

This chain connects TRBV7-2 to TRBJ1-5; TRBD1 is a possible D gene (5 bases). This CDR3 spans 14 amino acids. Per germline, CDR1 SGHTA and CDR2 FQGNSA. Trimming took 3 bases from V and 6 from J, leaving 12 bases between them. The CDR3 region has the DNA TGTGCCAGCAGCTTCCAGGGCGGTGGTCAGCCCCAGCATTTT. It yields the protein CASSFQGGGQPQHF.

This rearrangement joins TRBV15 to TRBJ2-5; the D gene is possibly TRBD1 (5 bases). V was cut by 3 bases and J by 1 base, with 12 bases left in between. This CDR3 has 15 residues. Germline V lookup: CDR1 LNHNV, CDR2 YYDKDF (reference sequence). The CDR3 reads CATSSKQGGQETQYF. CDR3 coding DNA: TGTGCCACCAGCAGTAAGCAGGGTGGCCAAGAGACCCAGTACTTC.

The rearrangement links TRBV30 to TRBJ1-2, with TRBD1 matching 8 bases. The CDR3 spans 17 residues. The V gene end was trimmed by 8 bases and the J gene end by 4 bases; junction bases not matched to a gene: 21. The germline V gene has CDR1 GTSNPN and CDR2 SVGIG (reference sequence). CDR3 sequence (DNA): TGTGCCCAATCCTACCGGGACAGGCACCGACTTGGCTATGGCTACACCTTC. This gives the protein CAQSYRDRHRLGYGYTF.

CDR3: CASSYSTGPGPYEQYF. The DNA of the CDR3 is TGTGCCAGCAGTTACTCCACAGGCCCCGGTCCCTACGAGCAGTACTTC. This sequence joins TRBV6-5 and TRBJ2-7, with D possibly TRBD1 on 5 matching bases. Germline CDR1 is MNHEY and CDR2 is SVGAGI. The CDR3 extends over 16 amino acids. Trimming shortened V by 0 bases and J by 2 bases, and 14 bases separated the two germline ends.

The rearrangement joins TRBV7-9 to TRBJ1-6, with a tentative D call TRBD1 (5 bases). Germline V gene sequence: CDR1 SEHNR, CDR2 FQNEAQ (reference sequence). V was trimmed by 0 bases and J by 11 bases, leaving 14 bases between them. The CDR3 loop spans 15 amino acids. The CDR3 loop is CASSLALAGLTPLHF. CDR3 DNA: TGTGCCAGCAGCTTAGCGCTTGCAGGGCTGACACCCCTCCACTTT.

The chain is built from TRBV6-1 and TRBJ2-2; TRBD1 matches 7 bases. Germline V CDR1 and CDR2: MNHNS, SASEGT. The length of the CDR3 is 15 residues. The J segment lost 0 bases and the V segment lost 5 bases, leaving 3 bases of the junction unmatched. The CDR3 region has the DNA TGTGCCAGCAGTCGGACAGGAGCGAACACCGGGGAGCTGTTTTTT. It translates to CASSRTGANTGELFF.

The chain combines TRBV6-1 with TRBJ2-3; D may be TRBD2 (5 bases). Looked up from germline, CDR1 is MNHNS and CDR2 is SASEGT. This CDR3 contains 14 residues. V shed 7 bases and J shed 1 base, with 12 bases lying between them. The CDR3 here is CASNSRAGTDTQYF. CDR3 DNA: TGTGCCAGCAACTCGCGGGCCGGCACAGATACGCAGTATTTT.

The V call is TRBV2, the J call TRBJ2-3; D gene uncertain. Germline V gene data show CDR1 as SNHLY and CDR2 as FYNNEI. Trimming stripped 2 bases from V and 2 bases from J, with 8 bases between. This CDR3 contains 14 residues. CDR3 bases: TGTGCCAGCAGTGAAACTGTTTTCACAGATACGCAGTATTTT. It is translated as CASSETVFTDTQYF. Full variable domain (remainder filled in from reference TRBV2 and TRBJ2-3): EPEVTQTPSHQVTQMGQEVILRCVPISNHLYFYWYRQILGQKVEFLVSFYNNEISEKSEIFDDQFSVERPDGSNFTLKIRSTKLEDSAMYFCASSETVFTDTQYFGPGTRLTVL.

The chain couples TRBV5-1 to TRBJ1-2; D perhaps matches TRBD1 (6 bases). V lost 5 bases, J lost 4 bases, and 15 bases lay in between. This CDR3 comprises 14 residues. Germline-derived CDR1 and CDR2 are SGHRS and YFSETQ. The CDR3, as DNA: TGCGCCAGCAGTAAGACAGGAAGCTTCTATGGCTACACCTTC. Translating it yields CASSKTGSFYGYTF.